This entry lists 5 T cell receptor beta chains sequenced from one sample in a study of human T cells and chemical hapten exposure. Time point given: healthy volunteer bleed at 2 weeks. Unfractionated whole blood served as the source for total RNA extraction. TCRdb recomputed calls from the RACE reads with MiXCR, one row per CDR3 protein. The sample consists of over 100,000 distinct CDR3 sequences, 9% to 10% of them appearing once. The sample consisted of whole blood. The origin of the receptors is a male donor in good health. Some clones in this sample may be carry-over from other donors' samples.

This clonotype was recorded a few times. This chain joins TRBV2 and TRBJ1-1; D is perhaps TRBD1 (5 bases). The CDR3 covers 13 residues. From germline, CDR1 is SNHLY and CDR2 FYNNEI. Trimming took off 4 bases at V and 5 bases at J, with 11 bases between the two ends. CDR3 sequence reads: CASSAEGRTEAFF. The CDR3 DNA is TGTGCCAGCAGTGCGGAGGGGAGGACTGAAGCTTTCTTT.

This clonotype was seen many times. The chain combines TRBV9 with TRBJ1-1; perhaps TRBD1 as D (5 bases). V gave up 3 bases and J gave up 1 base, with 7 bases separating them. CDR3 length: 13 residues. Germline lookup yields CDR1 SGDLS and CDR2 YYNGEE. The CDR3 sequence: CASSEGQNTEAFF. The CDR3 coding sequence is TGTGCCAGCAGCGAAGGACAGAACACTGAAGCTTTCTTT.

V and J are TRBV7-2 and TRBJ1-1; no reliable D call. The CDR3 loop spans 16 amino acids. Germline CDR1 SGHTA, CDR2 FQGNSA. With 0 bases removed from V and 2 bases from J, the gap between germline ends came to 13 bases. CDR3 bases: TGTGCCAGCAGCTTAGCGCTGTTTTTGGGAAACACTGAAGCTTTCTTT. This encodes CASSLALFLGNTEAFF.

The sample holds many counts of this clonotype. The V and J genes are TRBV5-1 and TRBJ1-2, with TRBD1 matching 9 bases. This CDR3 contains 15 residues. CDR1 and CDR2 from the germline V gene are SGHRS and YFSETQ. The V segment lost 3 bases and the J segment 7 bases; nucleotides outside the gene matches: 10. CDR3 coding DNA: TGCGCCAGCAGCTCGGGGAACAGGGGGCCCTCTGGCTACACCTTC. Encoded protein: CASSSGNRGPSGYTF.

The rearrangement uses TRBV6-1 and TRBJ2-5, with TRBD2 matching 8 bases. The CDR3 has 15 residues. CDR1 is MNHNS and CDR2 is SASEGT in the germline V gene. The V and J ends lost 1 base and 5 bases, in that order; junction bases with no gene match: 6. Here the CDR3 DNA reads TGTGCCAGCAGTGAAGAGGCGGGAGGCCGGGAGACCCAGTACTTC. Amino acids: CASSEEAGGRETQYF.